The clone carrying this T cell receptor beta chain was seen many times. TCRdb fed the reads into MiXCR, producing one record per CDR3 protein. Of 130,000 or so distinct CDR3 sequences in the sample, under 8.5% are singletons; the top ten hold over 15%. The sample originates from a study of T cell repertoires in cytomegalovirus infection. Study background: It was the public TCR beta signatures that indicated both CMV infection and matching HLA type.

CDR1 SGHTA and CDR2 FQGNSA come from the germline V gene. This CDR3 has 17 amino acids. The ends were cut back, 6 bases at V and 1 base at J, with 20 bases in the middle. The TCR originated in a human donor in good health (CMV status not recorded). Some clones in this sample may be carry-over from other donors' samples. The material sequenced was PBMCs. The chain is built from TRBV7-2 and TRBJ2-3; tentatively, D is TRBD2 (6 bases). As DNA, the CDR3 is TGTGCCAGCAGTCTCATCTTTAGGCGGGGTCGCACAGATACGCAGTATTTT. Protein product: CASSLIFRRGRTDTQYF.